This T cell receptor (beta chain) was identified during a study of blood T cell repertoires in COVID-19. About the study: Italy, Spain and the United States were the sources of the convalescent and acute COVID-19 samples.

As processed by the authors: Amplification of reference gene primers was used by the study to estimate nucleated cell counts. Produced via immunoSEQ multiplex PCR; TCRdb's table is partial and in-frame only. From that table come the V and J calls and clone size; the DNA was used to work out D and trimming. Of 250,000 to 400,000 clones listed, approximately 90% are singletons. Those enrolled in Seattle joined during active infection and were followed longitudinally afterward. V lost 4 bases and J lost 2, with 12 bases in between. The CDR3 runs to 14 residues. Germline V gene sequence: CDR1 SGHAT, CDR2 FQNNGV.

Input material: peripheral blood. The chain combines TRBV11-2 with TRBJ2-7, with D possibly being TRBD1 (6 bases). This receptor was taken from a woman aged 30 to 39 with COVID-19, enrolled during active disease. The CDR3 reads CASSSGDQTYEQYF. The CDR3 DNA reads as TGTGCCAGCAGCTCAGGGGACCAGACCTACGAGCAGTACTTC.